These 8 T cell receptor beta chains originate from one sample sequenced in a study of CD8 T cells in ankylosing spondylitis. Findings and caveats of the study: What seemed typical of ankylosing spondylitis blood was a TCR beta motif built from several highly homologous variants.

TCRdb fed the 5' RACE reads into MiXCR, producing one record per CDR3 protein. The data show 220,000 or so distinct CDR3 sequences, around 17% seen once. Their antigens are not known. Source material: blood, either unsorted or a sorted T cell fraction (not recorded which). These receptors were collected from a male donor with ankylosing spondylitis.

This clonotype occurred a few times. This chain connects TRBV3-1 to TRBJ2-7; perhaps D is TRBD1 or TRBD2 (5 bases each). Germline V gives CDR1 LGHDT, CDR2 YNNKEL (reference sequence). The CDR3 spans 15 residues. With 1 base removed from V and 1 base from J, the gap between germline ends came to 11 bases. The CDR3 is CASSQGGTVSYEQYF. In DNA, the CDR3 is TGTGCCAGCAGCCAAGGGGGGACGGTATCCTACGAGCAGTACTTC.

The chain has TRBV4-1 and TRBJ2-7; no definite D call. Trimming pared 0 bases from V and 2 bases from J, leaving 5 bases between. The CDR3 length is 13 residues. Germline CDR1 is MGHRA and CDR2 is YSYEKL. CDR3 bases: TGCGCCAGCAGCCAAGACTGGACCTACGAGCAGTACTTC. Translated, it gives CASSQDWTYEQYF.

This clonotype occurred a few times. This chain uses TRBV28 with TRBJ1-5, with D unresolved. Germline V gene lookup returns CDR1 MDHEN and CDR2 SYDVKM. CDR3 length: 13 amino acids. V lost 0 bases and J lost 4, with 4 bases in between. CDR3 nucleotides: TGTGCCAGCAGTTTATGGGGTAATCAGCCCCAGCATTTT. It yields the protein CASSLWGNQPQHF.

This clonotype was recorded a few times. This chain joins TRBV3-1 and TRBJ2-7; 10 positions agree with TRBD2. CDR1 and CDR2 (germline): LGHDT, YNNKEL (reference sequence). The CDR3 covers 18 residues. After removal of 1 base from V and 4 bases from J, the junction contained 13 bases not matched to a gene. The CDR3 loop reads CASSQVGNPGLARYEQYF. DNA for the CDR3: TGTGCCAGCAGCCAAGTCGGAAACCCGGGACTAGCGAGGTACGAGCAGTACTTC.

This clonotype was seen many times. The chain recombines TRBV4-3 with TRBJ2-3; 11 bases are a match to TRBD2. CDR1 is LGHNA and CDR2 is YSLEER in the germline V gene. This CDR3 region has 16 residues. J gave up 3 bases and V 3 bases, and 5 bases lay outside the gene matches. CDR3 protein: CASSQTSGINTDTQYF. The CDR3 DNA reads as TGCGCCAGCAGCCAGACTAGCGGGATAAATACAGATACGCAGTATTTT.

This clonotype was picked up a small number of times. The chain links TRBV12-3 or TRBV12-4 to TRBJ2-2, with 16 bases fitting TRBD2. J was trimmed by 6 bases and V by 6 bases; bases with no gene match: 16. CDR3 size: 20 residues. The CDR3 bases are TGTGCCAGCAGAACGCCCCTCGGGACTAGCGGGGGGGCTTATGCCGGGGAGCTGTTTTTT. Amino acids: CASRTPLGTSGGAYAGELFF.

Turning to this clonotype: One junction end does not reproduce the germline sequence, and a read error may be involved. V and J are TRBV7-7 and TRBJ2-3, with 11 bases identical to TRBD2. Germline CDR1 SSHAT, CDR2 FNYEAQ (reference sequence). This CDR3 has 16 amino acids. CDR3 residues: CASSPRLAGPTDTQYF. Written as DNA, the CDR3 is TGTGCTAGCAGCCCCCGACTAGCGGGGCCGACAGATACGCAGTATTTT.

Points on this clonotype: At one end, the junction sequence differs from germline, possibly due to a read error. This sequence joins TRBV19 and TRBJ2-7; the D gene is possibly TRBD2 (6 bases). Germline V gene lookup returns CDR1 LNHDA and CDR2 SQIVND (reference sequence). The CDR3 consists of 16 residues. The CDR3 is CASSISGTQYSNEQYF. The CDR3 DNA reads TGTGCCAGTAGTATTAGCGGTACACAGTACTCCAACGAGCAGTACTTC.